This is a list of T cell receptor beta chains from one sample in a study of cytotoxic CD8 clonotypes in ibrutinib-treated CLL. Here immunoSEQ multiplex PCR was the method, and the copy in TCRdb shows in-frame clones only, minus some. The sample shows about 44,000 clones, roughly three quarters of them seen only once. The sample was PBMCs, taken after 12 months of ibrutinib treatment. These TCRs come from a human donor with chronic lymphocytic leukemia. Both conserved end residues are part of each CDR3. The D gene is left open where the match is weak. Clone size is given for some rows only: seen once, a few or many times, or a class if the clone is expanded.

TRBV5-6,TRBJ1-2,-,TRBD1,CASSLARQGFHGYGYTF,TGTGCCAGCAGCCTCGCAAGACAGGGGTTTCATGGCTATGGCTACACCTTC
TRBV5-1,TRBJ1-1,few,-,CASSDTGTSNTEAFF,TGCGCCAGCAGCGATACAGGGACCTCGAACACTGAAGCTTTCTTT
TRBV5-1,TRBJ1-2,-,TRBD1,CASSLEGAAVYGYTF,TGCGCCAGCAGCTTGGAGGGGGCAGCCGTCTATGGCTACACCTTC
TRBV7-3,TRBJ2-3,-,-,CASSLTGTTDTQYF,TGTGCCAGCAGCTTGACCGGGACCACAGATACGCAGTATTTT
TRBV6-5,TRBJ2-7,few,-,CASTPGADPYEQYF,TGTGCCAGCACCCCCGGGGCGGACCCCTACGAGCAGTACTTC
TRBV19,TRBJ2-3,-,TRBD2,CATATSGSTDTQYF,TGTGCCACCGCGACTAGCGGGAGCACAGATACGCAGTATTTT
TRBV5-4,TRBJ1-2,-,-,CASSLKGYGSGYTF,TGTGCCAGCAGCTTGAAGGGGTATGGGAGTGGCTACACCTTC
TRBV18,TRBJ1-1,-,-,CASSPEARPRAFF,TGTGCCAGCTCCCCCGAGGCCCGGCCGCGAGCTTTCTTT
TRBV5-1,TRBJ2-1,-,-,CASSLGQGSDEQFF,TGCGCCAGCAGCTTGGGTCAGGGTAGCGATGAGCAGTTCTTC
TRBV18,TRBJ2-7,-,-,CASSPQGGPSYEQYF,TGTGCCAGCTCACCACAGGGGGGACCTTCCTACGAGCAGTACTTC
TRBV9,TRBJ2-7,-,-,CASSVAPSTSSYEQYF,TGTGCCAGCAGCGTAGCTCCCTCAACCAGCTCCTACGAGCAGTACTTC
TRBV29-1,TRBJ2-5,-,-,CSVEVGMGETQYF,TGCAGCGTTGAAGTCGGGATGGGGGAGACCCAGTACTTC
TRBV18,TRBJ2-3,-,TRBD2,CASSPTSGITDTQYF,TGTGCCAGCTCACCTACTAGCGGGATTACAGATACGCAGTATTTT
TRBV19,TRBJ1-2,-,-,CAAGARSEENTF,TGTGCCGCTGGAGCTAGGTCGGAGGAGAACACCTTC
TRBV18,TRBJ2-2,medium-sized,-,CASSPGGLGELFF,TGTGCCAGCTCACCAGGGGGCCTCGGGGAGCTGTTTTTT
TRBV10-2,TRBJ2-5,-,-,CASSPTGRGQETQYF,TGCGCCAGCAGTCCGACAGGGAGGGGGCAAGAGACCCAGTACTTC
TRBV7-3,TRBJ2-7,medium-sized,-,CASSLGTAGEQYF,TGTGCCAGCAGCTTGGGGACGGCCGGTGAGCAGTACTTC
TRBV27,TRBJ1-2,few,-,CASSLFAGTSSVYGYTF,TGTGCCAGCAGTTTATTTGCCGGGACAAGTTCCGTCTATGGCTACACCTTC
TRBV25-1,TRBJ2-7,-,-,CASSERHGYEQYF,TGTGCCAGCAGTGAAAGACATGGCTACGAGCAGTACTTC
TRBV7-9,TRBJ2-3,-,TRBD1,CASSSGTGDTDTQYF,TGTGCCAGCAGCTCTGGGACAGGGGACACAGATACGCAGTATTTT
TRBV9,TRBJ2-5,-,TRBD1,CASSVAGQGQTQYF,TGTGCCAGCAGCGTAGCAGGACAGGGTCAGACCCAGTACTTC
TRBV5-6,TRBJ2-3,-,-,CASSLTASTDTQYF,TGTGCCAGCAGCCTGACAGCTAGCACAGATACGCAGTATTTT
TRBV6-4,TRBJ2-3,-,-,CASSAQSTDTQYF,TGTGCCAGCAGTGCGCAGAGCACAGATACGCAGTATTTT
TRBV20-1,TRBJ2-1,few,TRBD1,CSADRGGEQFF,TGCAGTGCTGACAGGGGCGGTGAGCAGTTCTTC
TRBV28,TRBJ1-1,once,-,CASRETANTEAFF,TGTGCCAGCAGAGAAACAGCGAACACTGAAGCTTTCTTT
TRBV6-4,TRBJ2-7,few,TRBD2,CASSEWAGAGEQYF,TGTGCCAGCAGTGAATGGGCGGGAGCGGGTGAGCAGTACTTC
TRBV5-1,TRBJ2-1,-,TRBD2,CASSLEPDWSRSGSRDEQFF,TGCGCCAGCAGCTTGGAACCAGACTGGAGTCGGAGCGGGAGTCGTGATGAGCAGTTCTTC
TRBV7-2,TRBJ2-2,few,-,CASSSTATGELFF,TGTGCCAGCAGCTCTACGGCCACCGGGGAGCTGTTTTTT
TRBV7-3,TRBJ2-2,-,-,CASRNTGELFF,TGTGCCAGCAGGAACACCGGGGAGCTGTTTTTT
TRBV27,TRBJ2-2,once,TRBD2,CASRTGPGGTGELFF,TGTGCCAGCCGGACGGGACCCGGGGGGACCGGGGAGCTGTTTTTT
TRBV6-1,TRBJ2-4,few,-,CASDQGRGGNIQYF,TGTGCCAGCGACCAGGGGCGCGGTGGAAACATTCAGTACTTC
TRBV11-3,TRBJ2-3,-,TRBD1,CASSPNRGRSDTQYF,TGTGCCAGCAGCCCTAACAGGGGGCGCTCAGATACGCAGTATTTT
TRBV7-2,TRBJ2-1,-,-,CASSLGGGEQFF,TGTGCCAGCAGCTTAGGAGGGGGTGAGCAGTTCTTC
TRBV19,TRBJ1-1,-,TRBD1,CASSMDRETEAFF,TGTGCCAGTAGTATGGACAGGGAAACTGAAGCTTTCTTT
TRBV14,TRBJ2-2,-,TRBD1,CASSPRTGTGELFF,TGTGCCAGCAGCCCTAGGACAGGCACCGGGGAGCTGTTTTTT
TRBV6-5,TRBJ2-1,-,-,CASSPTRGNEQFF,TGTGCCAGCAGCCCCACGAGGGGGAATGAGCAGTTCTTC
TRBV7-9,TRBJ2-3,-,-,CASSLQESTDTQYF,TGTGCCAGCAGCTTACAGGAGAGCACAGATACGCAGTATTTT
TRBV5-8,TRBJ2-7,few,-,CASSLDLFISYEQYF,TGTGCCAGCAGCTTGGATCTTTTTATCTCCTACGAGCAGTACTTC
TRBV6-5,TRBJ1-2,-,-,CASKPGSYYGYTF,TGTGCCAGCAAACCGGGGTCTTACTATGGCTACACCTTC
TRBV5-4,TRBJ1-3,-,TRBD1,CASTVTGASGNTIYF,TGTGCCAGCACCGTGACAGGGGCCTCTGGAAACACCATATATTTT
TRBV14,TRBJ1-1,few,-,CASSQMGDKNTEAFF,TGTGCCAGCAGCCAAATGGGGGATAAGAACACTGAAGCTTTCTTT
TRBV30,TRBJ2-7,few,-,CAWSSQSYREQYF,TGTGCCTGGAGTTCCCAAAGCTACAGGGAGCAGTACTTC
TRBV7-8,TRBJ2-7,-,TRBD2,CASSKGTSGRDAYEQYF,TGTGCCAGCAGCAAAGGGACTAGCGGGAGGGACGCCTACGAGCAGTACTTC
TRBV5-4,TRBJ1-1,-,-,CASSSRDKEAFF,TGTGCCAGCAGCTCCCGGGACAAAGAAGCTTTCTTT
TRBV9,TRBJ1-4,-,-,CASSAGGGREKLFF,TGTGCCAGCAGCGCAGGCGGGGGCCGGGAAAAACTGTTTTTT
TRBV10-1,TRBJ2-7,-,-,CASSESGRGSHEQYF,TGCGCCAGCAGTGAGTCGGGCAGGGGATCCCACGAGCAGTACTTC
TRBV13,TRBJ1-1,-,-,CASSSADRDQYTEAFF,TGTGCCAGCAGCTCAGCCGACCGGGACCAGTACACTGAAGCTTTCTTT
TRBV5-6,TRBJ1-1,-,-,CASRQDTGRTEAFF,TGTGCCAGCAGACAGGACACCGGTAGGACTGAAGCTTTCTTT
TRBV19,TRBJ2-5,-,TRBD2,CASSWTSGSGETQYF,TGTGCCAGTAGTTGGACTAGCGGGAGTGGTGAGACCCAGTACTTC
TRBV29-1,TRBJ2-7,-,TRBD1,CSVEIRDRAFYEQYF,TGCAGCGTTGAAATACGAGACAGGGCGTTTTACGAGCAGTACTTC
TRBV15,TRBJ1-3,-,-,CATSSGGHSGNTIYF,TGTGCCACCAGCAGTGGGGGGCACTCTGGAAACACCATATATTTT
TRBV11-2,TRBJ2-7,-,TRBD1,CASSSGQGFGEQYF,TGTGCCAGCAGCTCTGGACAGGGGTTTGGCGAGCAGTACTTC
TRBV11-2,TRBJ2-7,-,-,CASSLDADGSYEQYF,TGTGCCAGCAGCTTAGATGCGGACGGCTCCTACGAGCAGTACTTC
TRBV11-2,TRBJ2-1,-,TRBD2,CASNQPGLADNNEQFF,TGTGCCAGCAACCAACCGGGACTAGCCGATAACAATGAGCAGTTCTTC
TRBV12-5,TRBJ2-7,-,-,CASGLVVGLSSEQYF,TGTGCTAGTGGTTTGGTTGTGGGACTCTCGAGCGAGCAGTACTTC
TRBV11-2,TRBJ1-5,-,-,CASLRPEGSNQPQHF,TGTGCCAGCTTACGACCCGAAGGAAGCAATCAGCCCCAGCATTTT
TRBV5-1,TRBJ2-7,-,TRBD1,CASSWDREYEQYF,TGCGCCAGCAGTTGGGACAGGGAATACGAGCAGTACTTC
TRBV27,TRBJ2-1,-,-,CASTRDNHYNEQFF,TGTGCCAGCACTCGGGATAATCACTACAATGAGCAGTTCTTC
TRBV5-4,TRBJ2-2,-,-,CASSLGGSGNTGELFF,TGTGCCAGCAGCTTGGGTGGTAGCGGGAACACCGGGGAGCTGTTTTTT